This note documents a single TCR beta chain sequence. As yet, its antigen is unknown. This CDR3 has 13 residues. Germline loops: CDR1 SNHLY, CDR2 FYNNEI. Germline trimming cut 4 bases from V and 6 bases from J; bases unmatched to any gene: 5. Treatment defined: 15 to 20 received Ad26.COV2.S at low or high dose, single or two shots; 5 received placebo; per-sample allocation not given. Sampling occurred on day 63 after the first vaccine or placebo injection. The sample is drawn from a study of Ad26.COV2.S vaccination and SARS-CoV-2 variants. In the study overall: The trial was COV1001 and the donor's arm was Ad26.COV2.S. Doses of Ad26.COV2.S were injected into muscle once or twice, 56 days apart. The study, taken as a whole, reports: Responses of spike-specific T cells (both CD8+ and CD4+) reportedly showed substantial breadth after vaccination. Using TCR breadth and depth analyses may have led to underestimated total T cell responses.

Only in-frame clones appear in the TCRdb table, and some are missing; sequencing was by immunoSEQ multiplex PCR. The sample has 510,000 or so clones; around 88% are singletons. The material was peripheral blood, obtained in a trial of Ad26.COV2.S vaccine versus placebo. V and J are TRBV2 and TRBJ2-7; 8 nucleotides align to TRBD2. This clonotype was sampled from a person between 18 and 65 years old who received the Ad26.COV2.S COVID-19 vaccine or a placebo. As DNA, the CDR3 is TGTGCCAGCAGTGGGACTAGCCTAGGCGAGCAGTACTTC. This codes for CASSGTSLGEQYF.